This T cell receptor (beta chain) was captured by sequencing in a study of response to subunit inactivated influenza vaccine. One entry per CDR3 protein, called by TCRdb with MiXCR from the RT-PCR reads. The data contain under 550,000 distinct CDR3 sequences, less than 10% of them singletons. Notes on the study in general: The authors suggested that few new T cells are recruited per seasonal influenza vaccination.

This clonotype was seen more than once but under ten times. Its antigen is still unknown. This clonotype was sampled from a man aged 45 to 70 who received an inactivated influenza vaccine. The specimen comprised PBMCs from blood, sampled less than 30 months after vaccination.

CDR3 in amino acids: CSAYPVGRDTGELFF. DNA for the CDR3: TGCAGTGCTTATCCCGTGGGGAGGGACACCGGGGAGCTGTTTTTT. The rearrangement joins TRBV20-1 to TRBJ2-2; TRBD2 matches at 7 bases. This CDR3 has 15 residues. The germline gives CDR1 DFQATT, CDR2 SNEGSKA (reference sequence). J was trimmed by 3 bases and V by 5 bases; bases with no gene match: 9.